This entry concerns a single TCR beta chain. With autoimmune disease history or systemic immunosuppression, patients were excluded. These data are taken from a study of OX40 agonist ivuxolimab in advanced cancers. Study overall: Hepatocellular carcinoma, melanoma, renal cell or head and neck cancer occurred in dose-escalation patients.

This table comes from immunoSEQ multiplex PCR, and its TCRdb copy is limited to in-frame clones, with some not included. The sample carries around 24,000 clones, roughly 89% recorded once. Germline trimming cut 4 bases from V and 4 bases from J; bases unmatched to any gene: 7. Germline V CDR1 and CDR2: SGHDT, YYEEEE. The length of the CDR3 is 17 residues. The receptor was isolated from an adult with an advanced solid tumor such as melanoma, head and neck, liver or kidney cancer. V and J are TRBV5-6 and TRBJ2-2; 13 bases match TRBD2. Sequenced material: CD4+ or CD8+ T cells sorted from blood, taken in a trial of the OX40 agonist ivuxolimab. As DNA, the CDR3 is TGTGCCAGCAGCCTAGGACTAGCGGGAGTTCTCACCGGGGAGCTGTTTTTT. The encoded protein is CASSLGLAGVLTGELFF.